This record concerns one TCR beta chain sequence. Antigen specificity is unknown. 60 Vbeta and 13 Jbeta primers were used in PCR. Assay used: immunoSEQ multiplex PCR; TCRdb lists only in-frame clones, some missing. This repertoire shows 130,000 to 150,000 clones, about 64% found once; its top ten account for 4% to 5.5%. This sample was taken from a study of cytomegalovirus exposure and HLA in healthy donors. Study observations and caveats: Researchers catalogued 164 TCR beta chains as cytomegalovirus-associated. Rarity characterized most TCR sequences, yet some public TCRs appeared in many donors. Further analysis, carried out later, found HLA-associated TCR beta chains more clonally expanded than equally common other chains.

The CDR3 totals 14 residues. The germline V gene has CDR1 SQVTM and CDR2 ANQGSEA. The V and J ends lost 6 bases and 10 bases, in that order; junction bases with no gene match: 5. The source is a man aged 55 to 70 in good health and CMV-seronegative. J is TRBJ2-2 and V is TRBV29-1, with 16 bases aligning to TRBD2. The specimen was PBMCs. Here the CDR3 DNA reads TGCAGCGTAGGGACTAGCGGGAGGGTACCGGAGCTGTTTTTT. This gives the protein CSVGTSGRVPELFF.